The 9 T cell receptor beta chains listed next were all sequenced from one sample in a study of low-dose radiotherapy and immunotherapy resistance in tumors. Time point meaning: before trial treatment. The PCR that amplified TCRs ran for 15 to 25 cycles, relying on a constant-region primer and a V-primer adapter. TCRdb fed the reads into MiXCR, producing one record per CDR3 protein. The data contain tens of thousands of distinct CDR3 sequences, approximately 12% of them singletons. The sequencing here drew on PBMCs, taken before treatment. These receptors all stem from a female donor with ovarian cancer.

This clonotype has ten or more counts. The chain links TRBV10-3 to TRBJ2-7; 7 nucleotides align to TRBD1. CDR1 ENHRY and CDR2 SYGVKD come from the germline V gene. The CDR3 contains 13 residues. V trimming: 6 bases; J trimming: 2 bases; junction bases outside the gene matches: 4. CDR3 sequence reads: CAIRGDSPYEQYF. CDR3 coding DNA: TGTGCCATCAGGGGGGACAGCCCCTACGAGCAGTACTTC.

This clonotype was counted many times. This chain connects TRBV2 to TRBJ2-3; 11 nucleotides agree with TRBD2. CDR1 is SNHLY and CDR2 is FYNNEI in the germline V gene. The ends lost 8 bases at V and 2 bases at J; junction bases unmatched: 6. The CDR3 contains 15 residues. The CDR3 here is CASLLAGGPTDTQYF. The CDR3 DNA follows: TGTGCCAGCCTTCTAGCGGGAGGTCCCACAGATACGCAGTATTTT. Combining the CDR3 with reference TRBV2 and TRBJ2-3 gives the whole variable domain EPEVTQTPSHQVTQMGQEVILRCVPISNHLYFYWYRQILGQKVEFLVSFYNNEISEKSEIFDDQFSVERPDGSNFTLKIRSTKLEDSAMYFCASLLAGGPTDTQYFGPGTRLTVL.

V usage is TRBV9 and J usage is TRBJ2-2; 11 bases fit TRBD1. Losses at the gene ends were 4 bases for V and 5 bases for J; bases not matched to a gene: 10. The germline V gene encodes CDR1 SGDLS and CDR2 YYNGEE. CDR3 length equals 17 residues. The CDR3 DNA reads TGTGCCAGCAGCCCCGGGACAGGGGGTCAGGGGACCGGGGAGCTGTTTTTT. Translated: CASSPGTGGQGTGELFF.

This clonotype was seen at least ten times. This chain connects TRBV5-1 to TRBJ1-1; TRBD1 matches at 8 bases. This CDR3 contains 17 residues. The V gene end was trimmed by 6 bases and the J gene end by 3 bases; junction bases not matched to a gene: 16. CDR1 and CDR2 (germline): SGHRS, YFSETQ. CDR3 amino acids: CASTRGTGFFVDTEAFF. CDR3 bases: TGCGCCAGCACCCGGGGGACAGGATTTTTTGTGGACACTGAAGCTTTCTTT.

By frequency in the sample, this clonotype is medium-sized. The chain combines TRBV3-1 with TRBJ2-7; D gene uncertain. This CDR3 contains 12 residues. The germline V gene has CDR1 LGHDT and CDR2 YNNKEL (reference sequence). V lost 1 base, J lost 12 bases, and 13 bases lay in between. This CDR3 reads CASSQGPTPPYF. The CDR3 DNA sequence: TGTGCCAGCAGCCAAGGCCCGACGCCACCGTACTTC.

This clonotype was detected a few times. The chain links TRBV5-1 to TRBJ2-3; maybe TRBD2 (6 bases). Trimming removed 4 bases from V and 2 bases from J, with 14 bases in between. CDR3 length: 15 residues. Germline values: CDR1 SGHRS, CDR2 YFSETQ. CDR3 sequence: CASSTSGGYTDTQYF. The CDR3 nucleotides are TGCGCCAGCAGCACCAGTGGGGGGTACACAGATACGCAGTATTTT.

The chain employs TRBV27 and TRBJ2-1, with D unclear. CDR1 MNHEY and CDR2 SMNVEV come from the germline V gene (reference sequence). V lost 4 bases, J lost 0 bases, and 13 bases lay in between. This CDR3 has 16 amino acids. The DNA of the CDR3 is TGTGCCAGCAGTTCTCAGTATGAACCCTCCTACAATGAGCAGTTCTTC. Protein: CASSSQYEPSYNEQFF.

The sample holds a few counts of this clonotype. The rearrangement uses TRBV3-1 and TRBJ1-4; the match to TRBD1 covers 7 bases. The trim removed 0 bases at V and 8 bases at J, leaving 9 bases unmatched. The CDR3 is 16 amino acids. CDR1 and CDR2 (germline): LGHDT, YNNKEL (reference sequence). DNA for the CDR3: TGTGCCAGCAGCCAAGAAAGGGGGCTGTTAGGCGAAAAACTGTTTTTT. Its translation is CASSQERGLLGEKLFF.

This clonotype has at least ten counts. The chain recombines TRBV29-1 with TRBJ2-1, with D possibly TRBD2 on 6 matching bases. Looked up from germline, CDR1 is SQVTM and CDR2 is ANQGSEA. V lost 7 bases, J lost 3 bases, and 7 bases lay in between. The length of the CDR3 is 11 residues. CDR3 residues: CSAGGYNEQFF. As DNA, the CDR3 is TGCAGCGCCGGGGGCTACAATGAGCAGTTCTTC.